This TCR beta chain was obtained from a study of CD8 T cells in Susac syndrome (dated by TCRdb to the late 2010s). At the level of the whole study: Of the Susac syndrome patients who were sequenced, fewer than ten were in clinical remission while 5 or 6 had clinically active disease. At blood withdrawal, Susac syndrome patients were therapy-naive, treated with corticosteroids (with IVIg additionally given to some), or treated with IVIg alone. Repertoire sequencing was used to test whether CD8+ T cell activation and differentiation in Susac syndrome was antigen driven. The clonality of the CD8+ T cell repertoire was compared across 11 to 12 healthy donors, some 14 Susac syndrome patients and around 15 multiple sclerosis patients. Study-wide conclusions, independent of this receptor: Looking at Susac-specific public clones, the researchers identified approximately 15 in the total CD8+ repertoire and roughly five in the CD8+ TEMRA repertoire. The study acknowledged that relatively few individuals were included in the TCR sequencing and HLA analysis. Clonal expansion was observed in Susac syndrome CD8+ repertoires, with the highest expansion in CD8+ TEMRA cells and greater expansion in clinically active than in remitting patients.

The germline V gene (reference sequence) sets CDR1 to PRHDT and CDR2 to FYEKMQ. V loses 6 bases of germline sequence and J loses 9 bases, and the interval between the two ends is 11 bases. The CDR3 numbers 12 residues from cysteine through phenylalanine. The CDR3 DNA has 36 bases and is translated from base 1. Peripheral blood CD8+ and CD4+ T cells from healthy donors, Susac syndrome patients and multiple sclerosis patients were profiled using high-throughput TCR beta sequencing. The Susac syndrome patients fulfilled recently defined diagnostic criteria for definite or probable disease. Bulk CD8+ and CD4+ T cells were purified by magnetic negative isolation, whereas CD8+ TEMRA cells were enriched by FACS. Blood was drawn into EDTA tubes, processed within 24 hours, and PBMCs were isolated by density gradient centrifugation. PBMCs intended for TCR sequencing were cryopreserved in liquid nitrogen and thawed later in a water bath at 37 degrees C. The sorted or isolated CD4+, CD8+ and CD8+ TEMRA cells reached a purity of at least 90%.

Concerning this clonotype itself: The target of this receptor is not known. No base quality values were provided; no much bigger clone lies one nucleotide off.

RNA was extracted using the RNeasy kit, and about 0.45 to 1 microgram was reverse transcribed with random hexamers. The immunoSEQ multiplex PCR assay, which covers 54 Vbeta and 13 Jbeta segments, was used to amplify TCR beta CDR3 regions. PCR amplification bias was corrected by using a synthetic template baseline for primer optimization and computational correction. In the original analysis: Reads were annotated to V, D and J genes per IMGT and analyzed with immunoSEQ Analyzer, keeping only productive sequences. Clonality was computed as one minus Shannon entropy normalized by log2 of the number of productive unique sequences. For each patient and control, public and private clones were evaluated within the 100 most prevalent clones. Susac-specific clones were defined as absent from healthy and MS cohorts, over a thousand published viral clones and other ImmuneACCESS disease sequences. The raw public data were reprocessed by TCRdb itself: fastp quality trimming at Q25, MiXCR clonotype calling, in-frame beta chains only. A single entry per CDR3 protein holds the most common genes and DNA from its merged rows. V and J calls and clone size were set by TCRdb, not the authors. The sample table records roughly 150,000 distinct CDR3 sequences; about 95% of these occur just once. Around 0.2% of the sample is in the top ten clones.

The specimen sequenced was CD8+ T cells from PBMCs. The origin of this receptor is a human donor with Susac syndrome. The rearrangement joined TRBV13 to TRBJ2-2; the D gene is unclear. The CDR3 protein sequence reads: CASRSPLRELFF. The DNA sequence is TGTGCCAGCAGGTCTCCGCTCCGGGAGCTGTTTTTT.